This entry concerns a single T cell receptor beta chain. The sample comes from a study of blood T cell repertoires in COVID-19. About the research overall: PBMCs, B-cell-depleted T cells, or T cells were the source of the cDNA or gDNA that made up the material.

Assay: immunoSEQ multiplex PCR; the TCRdb copy retains only in-frame clones and omits some. The data show more than 200,000 clones, around 90% seen once. Participants were placed into cohorts based on the clinical history they reported. The length of the CDR3 is 16 residues. Trimming cost V 5 bases and J 6 bases; bases outside gene matches: 7. Germline V gene data show CDR1 as SEHNR and CDR2 as FQNEAQ (reference sequence). The source of this sequence is a woman in her twenties or thirties with acute COVID-19. Sequenced input: PBMCs or T cells enriched from blood (not recorded which). V gene TRBV7-9 combines with J gene TRBJ2-3; the match to TRBD2 covers 14 bases. The CDR3, as DNA: TGTGCCAGCAGCACGGGACTAGCGGGAGCCTTGGATACGCAGTATTTT. It yields the protein CASSTGLAGALDTQYF. The whole variable domain, filled in from reference TRBV7-9 and TRBJ2-3, reads DTGVSQNPRHKITKRGQNVTFRCDPISEHNRLYWYRQTLGQGPEFLTYFQNEAQLEKSRLLSDRFSAERPKGSFSTLEIQRTEQGDSAMYLCASSTGLAGALDTQYFGPGTRLTVL.